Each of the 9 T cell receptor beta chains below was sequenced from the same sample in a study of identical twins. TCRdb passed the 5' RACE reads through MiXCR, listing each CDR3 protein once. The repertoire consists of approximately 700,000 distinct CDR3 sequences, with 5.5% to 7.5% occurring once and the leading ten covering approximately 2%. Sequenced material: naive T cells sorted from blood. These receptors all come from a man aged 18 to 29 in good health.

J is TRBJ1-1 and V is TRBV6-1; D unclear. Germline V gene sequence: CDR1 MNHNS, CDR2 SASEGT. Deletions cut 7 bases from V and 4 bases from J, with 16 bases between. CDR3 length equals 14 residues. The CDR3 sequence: CASISKGEGTEAFF. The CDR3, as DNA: TGTGCCAGCATATCTAAGGGAGAGGGCACTGAAGCTTTCTTT.

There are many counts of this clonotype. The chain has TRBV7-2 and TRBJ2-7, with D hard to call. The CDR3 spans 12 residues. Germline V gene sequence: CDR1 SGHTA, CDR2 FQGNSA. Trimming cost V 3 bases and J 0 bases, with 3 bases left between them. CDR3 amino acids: CASSLFSYEQYF. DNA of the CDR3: TGTGCCAGCAGCTTGTTCTCCTACGAGCAGTACTTC.

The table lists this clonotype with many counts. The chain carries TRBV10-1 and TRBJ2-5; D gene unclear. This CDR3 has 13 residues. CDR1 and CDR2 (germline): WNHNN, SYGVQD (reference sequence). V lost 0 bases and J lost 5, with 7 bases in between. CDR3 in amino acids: CASSESPPETQYF. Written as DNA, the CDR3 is TGCGCCAGCAGTGAGTCCCCCCCGGAGACCCAGTACTTC.

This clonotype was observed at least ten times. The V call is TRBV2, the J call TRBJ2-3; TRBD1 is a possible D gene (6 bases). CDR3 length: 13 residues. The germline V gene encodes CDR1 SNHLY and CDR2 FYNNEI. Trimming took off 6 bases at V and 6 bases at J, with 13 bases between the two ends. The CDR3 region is CASRGQTGDTQYF. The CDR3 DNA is TGTGCCAGCAGAGGACAGACCGGGGATACGCAGTATTTT.

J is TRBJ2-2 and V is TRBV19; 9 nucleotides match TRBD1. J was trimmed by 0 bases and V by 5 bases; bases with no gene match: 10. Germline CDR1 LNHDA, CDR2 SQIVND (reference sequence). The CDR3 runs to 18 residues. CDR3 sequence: CASSQNYNRGPNTGELFF. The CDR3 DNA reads TGTGCCAGTAGTCAAAACTATAACAGGGGGCCGAACACCGGGGAGCTGTTTTTT. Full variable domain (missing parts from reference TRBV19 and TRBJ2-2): DGGITQSPKYLFRKEGQNVTLSCEQNLNHDAMYWYRQDPGQGLRLIYYSQIVNDFQKGDIAEGYSVSREKKESFPLTVTSAQKNPTAFYLCASSQNYNRGPNTGELFFGEGSRLTVL.

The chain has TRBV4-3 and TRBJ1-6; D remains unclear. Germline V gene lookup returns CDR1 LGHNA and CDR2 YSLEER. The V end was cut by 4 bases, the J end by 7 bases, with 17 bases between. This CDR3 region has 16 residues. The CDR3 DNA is TGCGCCAGCAGCCCCGGCCCGGGCGTACAGAATTCACCCCTCCACTTT. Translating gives CASSPGPGVQNSPLHF.

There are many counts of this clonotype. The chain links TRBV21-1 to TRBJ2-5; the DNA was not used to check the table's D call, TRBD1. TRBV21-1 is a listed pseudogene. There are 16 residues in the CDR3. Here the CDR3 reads CASSKPDRGLQETQYF. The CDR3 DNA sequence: TGTGCCAGCAGCAAACCGGACAGGGGGCTCCAAGAGACCCAGTACTTC.

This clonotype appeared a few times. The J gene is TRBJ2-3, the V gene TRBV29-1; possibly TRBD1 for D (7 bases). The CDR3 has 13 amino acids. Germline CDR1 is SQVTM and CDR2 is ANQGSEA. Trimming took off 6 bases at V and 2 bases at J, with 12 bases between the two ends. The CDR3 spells CSVGGQTTDTQYF. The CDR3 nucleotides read TGCAGCGTCGGGGGACAGACCACAGATACGCAGTATTTT.

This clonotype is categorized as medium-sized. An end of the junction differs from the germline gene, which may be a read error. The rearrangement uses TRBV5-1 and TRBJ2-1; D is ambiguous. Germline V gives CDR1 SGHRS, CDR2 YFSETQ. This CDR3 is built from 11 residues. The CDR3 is CASSLGYEQFF. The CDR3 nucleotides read TGTGCCAGCAGCTTAGGCTATGAGCAGTTCTTC. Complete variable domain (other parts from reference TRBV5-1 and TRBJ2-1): KAGVTQTPRYLIKTRGQQVTLSCSPISGHRSVSWYQQTPGQGLQFLFEYFSETQRNKGNFPGRFSGRQFSNSRSEMNVSTLELGDSALYLCASSLGYEQFFGPGTRLTVL.